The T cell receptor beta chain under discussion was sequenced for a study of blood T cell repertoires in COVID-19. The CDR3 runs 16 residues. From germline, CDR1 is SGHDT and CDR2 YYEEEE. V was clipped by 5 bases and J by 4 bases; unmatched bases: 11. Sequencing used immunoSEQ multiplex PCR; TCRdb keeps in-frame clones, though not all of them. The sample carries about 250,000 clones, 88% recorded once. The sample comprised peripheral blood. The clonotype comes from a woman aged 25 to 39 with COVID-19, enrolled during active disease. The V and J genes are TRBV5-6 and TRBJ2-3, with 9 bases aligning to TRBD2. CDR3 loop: CASSYRLAGVSDTQYF. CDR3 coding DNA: TGTGCCAGCAGTTACCGTTTAGCGGGAGTTTCAGATACGCAGTATTTT.